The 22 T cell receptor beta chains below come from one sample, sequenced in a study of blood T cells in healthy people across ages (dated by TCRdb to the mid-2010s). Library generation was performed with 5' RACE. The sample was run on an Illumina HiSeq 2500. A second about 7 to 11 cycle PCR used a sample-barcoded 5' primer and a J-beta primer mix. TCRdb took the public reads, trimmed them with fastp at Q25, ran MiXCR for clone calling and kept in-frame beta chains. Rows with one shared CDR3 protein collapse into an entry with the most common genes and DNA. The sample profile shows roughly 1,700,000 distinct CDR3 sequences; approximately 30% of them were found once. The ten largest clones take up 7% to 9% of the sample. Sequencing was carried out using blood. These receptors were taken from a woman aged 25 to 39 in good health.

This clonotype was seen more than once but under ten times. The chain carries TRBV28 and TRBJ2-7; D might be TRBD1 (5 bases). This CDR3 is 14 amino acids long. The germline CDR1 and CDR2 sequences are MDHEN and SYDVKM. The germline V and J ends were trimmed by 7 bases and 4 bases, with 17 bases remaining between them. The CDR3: CASTPWGRLYEQYF. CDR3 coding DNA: TGTGCCAGCACCCCCTGGGGCAGGTTATACGAGCAGTACTTC. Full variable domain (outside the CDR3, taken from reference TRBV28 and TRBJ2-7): DVKVTQSSRYLVKRTGEKVFLECVQDMDHENMFWYRQDPGLGLRLIYFSYDVKMKEKGDIPEGYSVSREKKERFSLILESASTNQTSMYLCASTPWGRLYEQYFGPGTRLTVT.

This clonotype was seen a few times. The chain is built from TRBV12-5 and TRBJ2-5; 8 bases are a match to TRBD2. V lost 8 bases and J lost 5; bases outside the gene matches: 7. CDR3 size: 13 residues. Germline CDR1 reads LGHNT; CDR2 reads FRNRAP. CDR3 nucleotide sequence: TGTGCTAGTTCCCCTAGCGGGCTGGAGACCCAGTACTTC. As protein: CASSPSGLETQYF.

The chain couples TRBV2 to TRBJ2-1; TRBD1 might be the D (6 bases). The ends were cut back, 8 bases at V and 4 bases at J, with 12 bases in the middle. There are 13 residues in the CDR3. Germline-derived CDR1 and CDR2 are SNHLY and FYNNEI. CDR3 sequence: CASGDQGYNEQFF. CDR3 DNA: TGTGCCAGCGGGGATCAGGGGTACAATGAGCAGTTCTTC.

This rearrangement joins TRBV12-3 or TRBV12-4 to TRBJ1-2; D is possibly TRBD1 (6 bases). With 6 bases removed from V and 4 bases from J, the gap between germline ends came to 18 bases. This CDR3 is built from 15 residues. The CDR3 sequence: CASSPGQGRIYGYTF. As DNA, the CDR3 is TGTGCCAGCAGCCCCGGGCAGGGGAGAATCTATGGCTACACCTTC.

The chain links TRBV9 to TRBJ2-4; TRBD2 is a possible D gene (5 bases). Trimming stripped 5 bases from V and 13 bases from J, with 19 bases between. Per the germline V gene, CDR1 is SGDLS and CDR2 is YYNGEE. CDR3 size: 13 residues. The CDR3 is CASSADAYGEQYF. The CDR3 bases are TGTGCCAGCAGTGCCGATGCCTACGGGGAGCAGTACTTC.

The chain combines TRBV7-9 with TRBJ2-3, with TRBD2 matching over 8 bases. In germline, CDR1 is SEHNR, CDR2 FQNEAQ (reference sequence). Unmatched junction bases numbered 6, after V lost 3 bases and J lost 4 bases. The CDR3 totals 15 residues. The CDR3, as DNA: TGTGCCAGCAGCTTCAGAGCGGGGGCCCCAGATACGCAGTATTTT. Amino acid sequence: CASSFRAGAPDTQYF.

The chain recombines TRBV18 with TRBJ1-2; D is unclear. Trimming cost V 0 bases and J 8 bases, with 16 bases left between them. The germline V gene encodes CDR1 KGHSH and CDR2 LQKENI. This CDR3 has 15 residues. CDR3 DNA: TGTGCCAGCTCACCACCGGTTAGAGGAGGCTGGGGCTACACCTTC. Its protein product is CASSPPVRGGWGYTF.

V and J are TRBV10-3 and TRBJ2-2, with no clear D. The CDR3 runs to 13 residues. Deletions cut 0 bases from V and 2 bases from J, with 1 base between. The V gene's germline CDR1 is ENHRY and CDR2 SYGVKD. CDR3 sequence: CAISESNTGELFF. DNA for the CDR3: TGTGCCATCAGTGAGTCTAACACCGGGGAGCTGTTTTTT.

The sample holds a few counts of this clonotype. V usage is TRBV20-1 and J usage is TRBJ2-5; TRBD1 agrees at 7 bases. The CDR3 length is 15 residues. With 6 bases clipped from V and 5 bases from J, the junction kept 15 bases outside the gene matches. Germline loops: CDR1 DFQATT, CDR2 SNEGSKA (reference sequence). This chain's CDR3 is CSAPNRGMMLETQYF. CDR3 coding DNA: TGCAGTGCCCCAAACAGGGGTATGATGTTGGAGACCCAGTACTTC.

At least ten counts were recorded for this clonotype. CDR3 sequence reads: CATSRDRYSNQPQHF. The CDR3, as DNA: TGTGCCACCAGCAGGGACCGGTATAGCAATCAGCCCCAGCATTTT. This chain connects TRBV15 to TRBJ1-5; D remains ambiguous. The ends were cut back, 3 bases at V and 0 bases at J, with 9 bases in the middle. There are 15 residues in the CDR3. CDR1 is LNHNV, CDR2 YYDKDF, per germline (reference sequence).

CDR3 protein: CASSFSGMGADTQYF. The CDR3 coding sequence is TGTGCCAGCAGCTTTAGCGGGATGGGGGCAGATACGCAGTATTTT. The chain employs TRBV7-2 and TRBJ2-3, with TRBD2 matching over 8 bases. The CDR3 loop spans 15 amino acids. Per germline, CDR1 SGHTA and CDR2 FQGNSA. The ends lost 3 bases at V and 4 bases at J; junction bases unmatched: 6. Based on the CDR3 plus reference TRBV7-2 and TRBJ2-3, the full variable domain is GAGVSQSPSNKVTEKGKDVELRCDPISGHTALYWYRQSLGQGLEFLIYFQGNSAPDKSGLPSDRFSAERTGGSVSTLTIQRTQQEDSAVYLCASSFSGMGADTQYFGPGTRLTVL.

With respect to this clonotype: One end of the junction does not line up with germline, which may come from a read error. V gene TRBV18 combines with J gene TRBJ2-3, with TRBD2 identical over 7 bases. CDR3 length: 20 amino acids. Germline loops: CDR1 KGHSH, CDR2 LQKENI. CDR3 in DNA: TGTGCCATCTCACCTTCCGAGGTCCCCGAGCGGGGCTTATTCACAGATACGCAGTATTTT. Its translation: CAISPSEVPERGLFTDTQYF.

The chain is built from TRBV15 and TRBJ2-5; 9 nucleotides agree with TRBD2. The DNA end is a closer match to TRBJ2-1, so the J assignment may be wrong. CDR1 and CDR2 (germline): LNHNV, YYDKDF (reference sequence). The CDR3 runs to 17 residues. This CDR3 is CATSRPPSGRIQETQFF. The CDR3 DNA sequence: TGTGCCACCAGCAGACCACCCAGCGGGAGGATACAAGAGACCCAGTTCTTC.

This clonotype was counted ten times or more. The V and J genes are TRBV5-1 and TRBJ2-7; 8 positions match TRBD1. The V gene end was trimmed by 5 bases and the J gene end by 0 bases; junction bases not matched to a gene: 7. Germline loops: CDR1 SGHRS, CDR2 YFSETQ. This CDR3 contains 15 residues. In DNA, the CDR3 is TGCGCCAGCAGTCCCGGACAGGGAGGCTCCTACGAGCAGTACTTC. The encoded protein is CASSPGQGGSYEQYF.

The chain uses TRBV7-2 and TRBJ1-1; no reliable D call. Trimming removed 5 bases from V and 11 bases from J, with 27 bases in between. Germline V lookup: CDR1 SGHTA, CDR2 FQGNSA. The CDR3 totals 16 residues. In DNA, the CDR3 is TGTGCCAGCAGCCACCGGGAGAAGTCGGGCGCGGTATATGCTTTCTTT. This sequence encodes CASSHREKSGAVYAFF.

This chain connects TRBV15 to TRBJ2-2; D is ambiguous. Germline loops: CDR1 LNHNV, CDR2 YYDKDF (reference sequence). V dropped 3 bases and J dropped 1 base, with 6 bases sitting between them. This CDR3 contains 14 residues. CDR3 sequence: CATSSRRNTGELFF. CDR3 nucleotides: TGTGCCACCAGCAGCAGGAGGAACACCGGGGAGCTGTTTTTT.

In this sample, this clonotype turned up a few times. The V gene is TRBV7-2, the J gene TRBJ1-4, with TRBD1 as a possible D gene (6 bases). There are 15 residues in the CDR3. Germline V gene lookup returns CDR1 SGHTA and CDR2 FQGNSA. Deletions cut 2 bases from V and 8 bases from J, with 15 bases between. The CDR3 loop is CASSLLRGIQEKLFF. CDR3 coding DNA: TGTGCCAGCAGCTTACTAAGGGGGATCCAGGAAAAACTGTTTTTT.

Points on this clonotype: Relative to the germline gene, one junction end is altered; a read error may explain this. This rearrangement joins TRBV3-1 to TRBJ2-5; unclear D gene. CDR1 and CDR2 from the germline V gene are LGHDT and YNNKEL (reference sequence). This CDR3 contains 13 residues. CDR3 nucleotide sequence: TGTGCCGGCAGGTTAGGGCCAGTTGAGACCCAGTACTTC. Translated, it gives CAGRLGPVETQYF.

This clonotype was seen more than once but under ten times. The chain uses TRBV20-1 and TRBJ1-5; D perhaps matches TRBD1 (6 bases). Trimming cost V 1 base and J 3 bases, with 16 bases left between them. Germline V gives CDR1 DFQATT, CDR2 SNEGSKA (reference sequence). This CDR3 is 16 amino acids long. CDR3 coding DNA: TGCAGTGCTAGAGGGGGGCAGGGAGTCGCCAATCAGCCCCAGCATTTT. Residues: CSARGGQGVANQPQHF.

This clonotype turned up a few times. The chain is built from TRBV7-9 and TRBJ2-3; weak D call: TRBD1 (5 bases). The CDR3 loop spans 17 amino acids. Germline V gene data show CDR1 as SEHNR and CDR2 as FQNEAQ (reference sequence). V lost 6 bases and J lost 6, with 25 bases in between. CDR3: CASRPPRGGWRIDTQYF. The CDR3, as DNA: TGTGCCAGCAGACCCCCAAGGGGTGGATGGCGTATTGATACGCAGTATTTT.

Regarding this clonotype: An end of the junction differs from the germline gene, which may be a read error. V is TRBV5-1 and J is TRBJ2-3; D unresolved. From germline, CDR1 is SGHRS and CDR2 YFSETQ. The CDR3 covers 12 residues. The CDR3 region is CAGSLISDTQYF. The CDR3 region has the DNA TGCGCCGGCAGCTTGATTTCAGATACGCAGTATTTT.

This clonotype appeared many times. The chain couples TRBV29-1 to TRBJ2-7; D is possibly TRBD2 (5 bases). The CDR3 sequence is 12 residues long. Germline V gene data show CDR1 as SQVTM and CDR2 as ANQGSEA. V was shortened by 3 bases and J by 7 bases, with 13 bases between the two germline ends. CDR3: CSVDEVGGEQYF. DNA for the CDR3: TGCAGCGTTGATGAGGTGGGCGGGGAGCAGTACTTC.